One sample yielded the 3 T cell receptor beta chains listed below, sequenced in a study of blood T cell repertoires in COVID-19 (dated by TCRdb to 2018 to 2020). Receptors were amplified or captured by the immunoSEQ multiplex PCR assay. TCRdb limited this immuneACCESS table to in-frame rearrangements with V and J called. A share of clones is missing; checked studies link under half to unresolved V genes, and the rest is unexplained. The sample table records a few hundred thousand clones; around nine tenths of these occur just once. The top ten clonotypes cover roughly 9.4% of the sample. Sequencing was carried out using PBMCs or T cells enriched from blood (not recorded which). All receptors derive from a woman aged 45-65 years who had recovered from COVID-19.

This chain uses TRBV13 with TRBJ1-1, with D possibly being TRBD1 (5 bases). The CDR3 contains 13 residues. V lost 2 bases, J lost 5 bases, and 9 bases lay in between. Germline-derived CDR1 and CDR2 are PRHDT and FYEKMQ (reference sequence). The CDR3 DNA is TGTGCCAGCAGCTTATCGGGGGGGACTGAAGCTTTCTTT. Encoded protein: CASSLSGGTEAFF.

The chain is built from TRBV27 and TRBJ2-3; 8 positions agree with TRBD2. Unmatched junction bases numbered 5, after V lost 1 base and J lost 2 bases. The CDR3 sequence is 16 residues long. Germline loops: CDR1 MNHEY, CDR2 SMNVEV (reference sequence). The DNA for the CDR3 is TGTGCCAGCAGTTTATTCGGGGGGGGACCCACAGATACGCAGTATTTT. It encodes CASSLFGGGPTDTQYF.

The rearrangement links TRBV28 to TRBJ2-1; TRBD1 agrees at 8 bases. The trim removed 4 bases at V and 10 bases at J, leaving 3 bases unmatched. The CDR3 covers 12 residues. CDR1 and CDR2 from the germline V gene are MDHEN and SYDVKM. The CDR3 region has the DNA TGTGCCAGCAGTTCCGGGACAGGCGAGCAGTTCTTC. Protein product: CASSSGTGEQFF. Based on the CDR3 plus reference TRBV28 and TRBJ2-1, the full variable domain is DVKVTQSSRYLVKRTGEKVFLECVQDMDHENMFWYRQDPGLGLRLIYFSYDVKMKEKGDIPEGYSVSREKKERFSLILESASTNQTSMYLCASSSGTGEQFFGPGTRLTVL.